This TCR beta chain emerged from a study of cytomegalovirus exposure and HLA in healthy donors. At the level of the study: Falling in the Caucasian-associated ancestry cluster were about 83% of approximately 410 genotyped donors.

CDR1 and CDR2 from the germline V gene are SGHVS and FQNEAQ. The CDR3 is made up of 17 amino acids. V was clipped by 6 bases and J by 9 bases; unmatched bases: 23. The PCR contained 60 Vbeta and 13 Jbeta primers. Produced via immunoSEQ multiplex PCR; TCRdb's table is partial and in-frame only. The sample lists some 180,000 clones, under 9.5% seen once, with approximately 1.3% in the top ten. The table lists this clone with a few counts. The receptor's source is a woman aged 30 to 39 in good health and CMV-seropositive. The J gene is TRBJ2-7, the V gene TRBV7-8; TRBD2 matches at 7 bases. The sequencing sample was made of PBMCs. The CDR3 sequence: CASRGLAERPFGLGQYF. CDR3 nucleotides: TGTGCCAGCAGGGGGCTAGCGGAACGCCCTTTCGGGTTGGGGCAGTACTTC.